The 4 T cell receptor beta chains below come from one sample, sequenced in a study of metastatic and nonmetastatic thyroid tumors. Not a single patient had been given any form of treatment at any point before undergoing thyroid surgery. With MiXCR, TCRdb called clones anew from the PCR reads. The sample lists 40,000 or so clones, about a sixth occurring once. Material for sequencing was tumor tissue. These receptors came from a female donor with papillary thyroid cancer or a benign thyroid nodule (not recorded which). Some clones in this sample may be carry-over from other donors' samples.

V usage is TRBV20-1 and J usage is TRBJ1-1, with D hard to call. Germline V lookup: CDR1 DFQATT, CDR2 SNEGSKA (reference sequence). V lost 3 bases to trimming and J lost 1 base, with 15 bases between them. The CDR3 length is 15 residues. CDR3 in DNA: TGCAGTGCTAGCCCTCCAAAATTCGAGAACACTGAAGCTTTCTTT. It is translated as CSASPPKFENTEAFF.

This clone was recorded at least ten times. The gene calls are TRBV5-6 and TRBJ2-1, with unresolved D. CDR3 length: 15 amino acids. The germline gives CDR1 SGHDT, CDR2 YYEEEE. Trimming removed 0 bases from V and 4 bases from J, with 11 bases in between. CDR3 protein: CASSLGLSDYNEQFF. The CDR3 region has the DNA TGTGCCAGCAGCTTGGGGCTTTCGGATTACAATGAGCAGTTCTTC.

This clone has a handful of counts. The junction and the germline gene differ at one end; a read error may be behind it. This chain links TRBV6-5 with TRBJ2-2; maybe TRBD1 (6 bases). Germline CDR1 MNHEY, CDR2 SVGAGI. This CDR3 contains 18 residues. The CDR3 reads CASSPRVAGVGDTVELFF. The CDR3 DNA sequence: TGTGCCAGCAGTCCCCGGGTAGCCGGAGTGGGGGACACCGTGGAGCTGTTTTTT.

Many counts were recorded for this clone. Distinct nucleotide sequences in the sample also encode this CDR3. V usage is TRBV29-1 and J usage is TRBJ2-3; possible D gene TRBD1, 5 bases. The germline V gene has CDR1 SQVTM and CDR2 ANQGSEA. The V end lost 0 bases, the J end lost 4 bases, and 11 bases lay between the germline ends. This CDR3 region has 14 residues. The CDR3 region has the DNA TGCAGCGTTGAAGATTGGCAGGGCCCAGATACGCAGTATTTT. Its protein is CSVEDWQGPDTQYF.